This entry is about one T cell receptor (beta chain). This sample was taken from a study of neoadjuvant anti-PD-1 for oral cavity cancer. Across the whole study: Patients mostly received three to four biweekly nivolumab doses at 3 mg/kg before surgery.

Blood libraries mostly used around 510 ng genomic DNA, six replicates each. Generated by immunoSEQ multiplex PCR, the TCRdb table keeps only in-frame clones and is missing some. The sample comprises under 15,000 clones, 65% to 75% of which are singletons, and roughly 2.5% rests with the top ten. Noted time point: after neoadjuvant nivolumab, at surgical resection. PBMCs were not maintained or expanded in culture before analysis. Trimming took off 3 bases at V and 3 bases at J, with 15 bases between the two ends. Per the germline V gene, CDR1 is LNHDA and CDR2 is SQIVND (reference sequence). The CDR3 has 16 amino acids.

The chain uses TRBV19 and TRBJ2-1; D might be TRBD1 (6 bases). The clonotype comes from a person aged 40-85 years with oral cavity squamous cell carcinoma. The sample was PBMCs, taken after nivolumab (anti-PD-1) treatment. The CDR3 DNA is TGTGCCAGTAGTATGAGGGGGAAGGGGTTCTACAATGAGCAGTTCTTC. Translating it yields CASSMRGKGFYNEQFF.